The entry that follows covers one TCR beta chain sequence. The antigen is not known. The sample is drawn from a study of CD8 T cells in ankylosing spondylitis. A quantitative 5'-RACE method, one with molecular barcodes, was used to make TCR beta libraries. From the 5' RACE reads, TCRdb called clonotypes with MiXCR, one entry per CDR3 protein. The repertoire has roughly 230,000 distinct CDR3 sequences, roughly 8% of them found once; the top ten carry around 4.9%. Study-wide results and caveats: Reports say disease-linked clones showed up significantly more in matched ankylosing spondylitis synovial fluid. A TCR beta motif of eight highly homologous variants appeared characteristic of ankylosing spondylitis blood.

The CDR3 is 13 amino acids. V was shortened by 8 bases and J by 6 bases, with 16 bases between the two germline ends. Sequenced input: blood, either unsorted or a sorted T cell fraction (not recorded which). V and J are TRBV23-1 and TRBJ1-1, with D possibly matching TRBD1 (5 bases). TRBV23-1 qualifies as an ORF whose function is uncertain. This clonotype was obtained from a female donor with ankylosing spondylitis or in good health (not recorded which). CDR3 loop: CASRRRDRSEAFF. The CDR3 coding sequence is TGCGCCAGCCGTCGGAGGGACCGGTCTGAAGCTTTCTTT.